This TCR beta chain was identified in a study of Ad26.COV2.S vaccination and SARS-CoV-2 variants. General study points: While placebo recipients had lower spike-specific TCR breadth, vaccine recipients had more.

Assay used: immunoSEQ multiplex PCR; TCRdb lists only in-frame clones, some missing. In the table there are about 410,000 clones, about 85% of which are singletons. The germline gives CDR1 SGHTA, CDR2 FQGNSA. The V end lost 2 bases, the J end lost 3 bases, and 19 bases lay between the germline ends. The CDR3 is 17 residues long. Treatment here: 19 received Ad26.COV2.S at low or high dose, single or two shots; several received placebo; per-sample allocation not given. The investigators took samples on day 63 after the first vaccine or placebo injection. Vaccine was an Ad26 vector expressing Wuhan-strain SARS-CoV-2 spike. About this clone itself: Its target is not known.

The sequences come from peripheral blood, collected in a trial of Ad26.COV2.S vaccine versus placebo. The chain is built from TRBV7-2 and TRBJ2-5, with a tentative D call TRBD1 (5 bases). The TCR originated in a person aged 18-65 years who received the Ad26.COV2.S COVID-19 vaccine or a placebo. DNA for the CDR3: TGTGCCAGCAGCTTAATAGGCAGGGCCGCTCTCGAAGAGACCCAGTACTTC. It codes for CASSLIGRAALEETQYF.